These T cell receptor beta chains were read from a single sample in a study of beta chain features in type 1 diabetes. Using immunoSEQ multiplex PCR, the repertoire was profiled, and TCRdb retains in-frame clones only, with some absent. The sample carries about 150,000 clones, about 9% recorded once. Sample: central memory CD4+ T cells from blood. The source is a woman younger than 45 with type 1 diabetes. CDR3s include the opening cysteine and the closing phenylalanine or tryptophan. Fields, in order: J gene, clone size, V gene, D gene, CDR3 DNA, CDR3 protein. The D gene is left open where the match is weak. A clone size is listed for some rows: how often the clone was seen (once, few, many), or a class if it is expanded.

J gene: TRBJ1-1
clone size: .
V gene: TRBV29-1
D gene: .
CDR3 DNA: TGCAGCGCGAACAGGGACCAGAACACTGAAGCTTTCTTT
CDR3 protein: CSANRDQNTEAFF

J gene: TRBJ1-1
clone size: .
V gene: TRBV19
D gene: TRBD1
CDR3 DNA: TGTGCCAGTAAACAGGGGTCGTGGGGCACTGAAGCTTTCTTT
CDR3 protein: CASKQGSWGTEAFF

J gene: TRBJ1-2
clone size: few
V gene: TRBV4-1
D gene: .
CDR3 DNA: TGCGCCAGCAGCCAAGAACCACAGGCCATCTATGGCTACACCTTC
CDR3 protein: CASSQEPQAIYGYTF

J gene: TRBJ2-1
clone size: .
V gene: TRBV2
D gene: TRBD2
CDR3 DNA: TGTGCCAGCAGTGGACTAGCGGACAACGAGCAGTTCTTC
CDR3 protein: CASSGLADNEQFF

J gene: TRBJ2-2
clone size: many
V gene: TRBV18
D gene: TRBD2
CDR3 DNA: TGTGCCAGCTCACCGACTAGCGGGAACACCGGGGAGCTGTTTTTT
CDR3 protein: CASSPTSGNTGELFF

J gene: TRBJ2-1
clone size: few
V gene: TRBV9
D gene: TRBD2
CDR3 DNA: TGTGCCAGCAGCGTAGAGACTAGCGGAGTTGAGCAGTTCTTC
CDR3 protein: CASSVETSGVEQFF

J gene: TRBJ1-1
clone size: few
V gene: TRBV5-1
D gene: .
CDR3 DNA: TGCGCCAGCACCTTGGGGGGAGAGGCTGAAGCTTTCTTT
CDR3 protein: CASTLGGEAEAFF

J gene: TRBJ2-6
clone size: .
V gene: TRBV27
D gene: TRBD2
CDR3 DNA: TGTGCCAGCAGCCCTGGGACTAGCGCCTCCTCTGGGGCCAACGTCCTGACTTTC
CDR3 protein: CASSPGTSASSGANVLTF

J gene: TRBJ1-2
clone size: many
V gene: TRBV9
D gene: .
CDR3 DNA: TGTGCCAGCAGCCCATACCAGGGGAAGGTTAGCTACACCTTC
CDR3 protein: CASSPYQGKVSYTF

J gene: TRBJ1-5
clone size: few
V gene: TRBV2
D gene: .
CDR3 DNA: TGTGCCAGCACCTTGGACAGTTTTAGCAATCAGCCCCAGCATTTT
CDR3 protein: CASTLDSFSNQPQHF

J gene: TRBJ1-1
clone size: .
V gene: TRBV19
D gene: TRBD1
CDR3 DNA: TGTGCCAGTAGTCTAAAGGGACAGGGAAGGGTCGGAGCTTTCTTT
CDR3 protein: CASSLKGQGRVGAFF

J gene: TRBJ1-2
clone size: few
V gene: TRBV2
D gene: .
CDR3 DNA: TGTGCCAGCAGGGAGGACGGCTATGGCTACACCTTC
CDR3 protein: CASREDGYGYTF

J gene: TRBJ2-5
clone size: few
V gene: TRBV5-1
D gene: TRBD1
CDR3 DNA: TGCGCCAGCAGCTTGGAGGGACAGGGGGCATCTTCGCAAGAGACCCAGTACTTC
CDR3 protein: CASSLEGQGASSQETQYF

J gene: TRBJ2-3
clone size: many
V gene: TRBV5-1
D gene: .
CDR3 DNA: TGCGCCAGCAGCTTCCAGCGGGTTACAGATACGCAGTATTTT
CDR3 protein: CASSFQRVTDTQYF

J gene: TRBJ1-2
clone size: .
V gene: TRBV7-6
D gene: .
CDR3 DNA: TGTGCCAGCAGCCCGACTAGCGAAGGCTATGGCTACACCTTC
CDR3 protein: CASSPTSEGYGYTF

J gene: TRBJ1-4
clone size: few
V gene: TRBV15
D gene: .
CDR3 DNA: TGTGCCACCAGCAATGGAGAGCTGGTTGAAAAACTGTTTTTT
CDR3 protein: CATSNGELVEKLFF

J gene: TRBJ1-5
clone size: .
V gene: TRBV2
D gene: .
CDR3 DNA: TGTGCCAGCAGCGTAGACTCAAATCAGCCCCAGCATTTT
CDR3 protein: CASSVDSNQPQHF

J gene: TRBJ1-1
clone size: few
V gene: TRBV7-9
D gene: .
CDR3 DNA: TGTGCCAGCAGCCCGCTGGGCCCAATTTGGAACATGAACACTGAAGCTTTCTTT
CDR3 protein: CASSPLGPIWNMNTEAFF

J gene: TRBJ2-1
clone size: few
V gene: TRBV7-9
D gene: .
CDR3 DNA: TGTGCCAGCAACTTAGTAGAGAGTTCTAAAAATGAGCAGTTCTTC
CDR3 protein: CASNLVESSKNEQFF

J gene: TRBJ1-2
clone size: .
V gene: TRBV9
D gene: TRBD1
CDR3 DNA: TGTGCCAGCAGCGTCGGACAGGGAAACTATGGCTACACCTTC
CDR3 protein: CASSVGQGNYGYTF

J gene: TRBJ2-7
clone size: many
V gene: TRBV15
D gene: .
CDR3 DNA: TGTGCCACCAGCAGAGAAGCGGACGCCTCCTACGAGCAGTACTTC
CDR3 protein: CATSREADASYEQYF

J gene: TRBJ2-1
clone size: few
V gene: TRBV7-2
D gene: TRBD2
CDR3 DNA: TGTGCCAGCAGCTTCCTAGCGGGATTATCCTACAATGAGCAGTTCTTC
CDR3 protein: CASSFLAGLSYNEQFF

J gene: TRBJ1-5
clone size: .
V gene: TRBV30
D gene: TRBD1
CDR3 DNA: TGTGCCTGGGGGACAGACAATTATCAGCCCCAGCATTTT
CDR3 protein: CAWGTDNYQPQHF

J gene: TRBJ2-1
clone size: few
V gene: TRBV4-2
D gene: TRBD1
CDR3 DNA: TGTGCCAGCAGCCAAAGACAGGGCAATGAGCAGTTCTTC
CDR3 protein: CASSQRQGNEQFF

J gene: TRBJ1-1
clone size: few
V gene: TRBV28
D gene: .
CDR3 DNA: TGTGCCAGCAGTCCAGGGAGGACTGAAGCTTTCTTT
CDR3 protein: CASSPGRTEAFF

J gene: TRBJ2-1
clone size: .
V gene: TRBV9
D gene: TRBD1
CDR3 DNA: TGTGCCAGCAGCCCCCAGGGGGACTCCTACAATGAGCAGTTCTTC
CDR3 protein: CASSPQGDSYNEQFF

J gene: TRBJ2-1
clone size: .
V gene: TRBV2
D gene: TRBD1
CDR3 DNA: TGTGCCAGCAGGACAGGGGTTTCTGGTAATGAGCAGTTCTTC
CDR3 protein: CASRTGVSGNEQFF

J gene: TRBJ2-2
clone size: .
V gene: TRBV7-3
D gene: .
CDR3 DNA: TGTGCCAGCCGTCGGCAGGGTGCCGGGGAGCTGTTTTTT
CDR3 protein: CASRRQGAGELFF

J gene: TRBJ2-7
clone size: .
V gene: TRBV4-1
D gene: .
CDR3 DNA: TGCGCCAGCAGCCGAGACAGGATTAGCTACGAGCAGTACTTC
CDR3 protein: CASSRDRISYEQYF

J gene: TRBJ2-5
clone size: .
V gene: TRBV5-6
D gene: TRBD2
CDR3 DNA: TGTGCCAGCAGCCGAATGGGGACTAGCGGCCAGGGGACCCAGTACTTC
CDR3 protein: CASSRMGTSGQGTQYF

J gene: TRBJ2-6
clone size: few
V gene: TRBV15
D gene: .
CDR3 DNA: TGTGCCACCAGCAGACCCGACACAGCTGGGGCCAACGTCCTGACTTTC
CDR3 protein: CATSRPDTAGANVLTF

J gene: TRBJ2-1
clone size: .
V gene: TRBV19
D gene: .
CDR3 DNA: TGTGCCAGTAGTAGATGGACAGACGGTGACAATGAGCAGTTCTTC
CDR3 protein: CASSRWTDGDNEQFF

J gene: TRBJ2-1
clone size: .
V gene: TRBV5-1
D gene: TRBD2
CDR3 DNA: TGCGCCAGCAGCGACGGGACTAGCGGGATAAATGAGCAGTTCTTC
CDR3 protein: CASSDGTSGINEQFF

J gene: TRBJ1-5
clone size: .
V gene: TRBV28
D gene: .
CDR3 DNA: TGTGCCAGCAGTTTGATCGGGGGGGGGTACAATCAGCCCCAGCATTTT
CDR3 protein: CASSLIGGGYNQPQHF

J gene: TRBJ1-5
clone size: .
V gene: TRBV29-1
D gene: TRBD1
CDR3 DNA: TGCAGCGTTGGGACAGGGAACAATCAGCCCCAGCATTTT
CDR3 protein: CSVGTGNNQPQHF

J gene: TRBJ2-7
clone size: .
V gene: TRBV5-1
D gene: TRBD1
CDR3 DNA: TGCGCCAGCAGCTTCTTCGGGACAGGGAAGGACGAGCAGTACTTC
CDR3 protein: CASSFFGTGKDEQYF

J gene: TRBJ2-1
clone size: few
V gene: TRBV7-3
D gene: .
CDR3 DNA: TGTGCCAGCAGCCTACACGGGTCGCCAAATGAGCAGTTCTTC
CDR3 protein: CASSLHGSPNEQFF

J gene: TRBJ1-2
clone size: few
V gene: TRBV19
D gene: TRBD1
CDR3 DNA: TGTGCCAGTAGTATTGGGCAGGGGGCATTCGATGGCTACACCTTC
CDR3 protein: CASSIGQGAFDGYTF

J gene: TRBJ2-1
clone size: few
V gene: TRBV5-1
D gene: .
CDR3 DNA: TGCGCCAGCAGACAAGGGACTGACTCCTACAATGAGCAGTTCTTC
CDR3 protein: CASRQGTDSYNEQFF

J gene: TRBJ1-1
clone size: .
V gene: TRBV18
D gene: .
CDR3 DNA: TGTGCCAGCTCACCCGACTACCTCCAGGCTGAAGCTTTCTTT
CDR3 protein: CASSPDYLQAEAFF

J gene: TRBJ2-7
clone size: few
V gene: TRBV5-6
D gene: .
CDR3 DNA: TGTGCCAGCAGCGACGGTATTAATCTAGGATATTACGAGCAGTACTTC
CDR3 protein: CASSDGINLGYYEQYF

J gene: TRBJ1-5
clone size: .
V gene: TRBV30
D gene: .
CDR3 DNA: TGTGCCTGGAGTGTACGCGGGGATCAGCCCCAGCATTTT
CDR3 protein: CAWSVRGDQPQHF

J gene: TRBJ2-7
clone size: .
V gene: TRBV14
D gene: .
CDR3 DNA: TGTGCCAGCAGCCAAGATATAAGACGAGACTCTACCGCGTGGCAGTACTTC
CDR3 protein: CASSQDIRRDSTAWQYF

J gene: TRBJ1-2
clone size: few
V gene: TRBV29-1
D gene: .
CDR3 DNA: TGCAGCGTTGGGTCGGGAAAGGGAGGCTACACCTTC
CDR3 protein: CSVGSGKGGYTF

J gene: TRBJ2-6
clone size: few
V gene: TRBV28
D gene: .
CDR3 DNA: TGTGCCACCGAGGTCGGTGGGGCCAACGTCCTGACTTTC
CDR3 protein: CATEVGGANVLTF

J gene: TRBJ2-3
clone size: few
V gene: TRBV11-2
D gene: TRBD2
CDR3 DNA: TGTGCCAGCAGCCGGAGGAGCGGGAGGGAAACAGATACGCAGTATTTT
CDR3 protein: CASSRRSGRETDTQYF

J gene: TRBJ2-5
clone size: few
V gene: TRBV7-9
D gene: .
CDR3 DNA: TGTGCCAGCAGCTATCAGGGGACCGTCCAAGAGACCCAGTACTTC
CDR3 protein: CASSYQGTVQETQYF

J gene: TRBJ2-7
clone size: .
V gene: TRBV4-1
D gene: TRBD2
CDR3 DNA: TGCGCCAGCAGCCGCGGACTAGCGGAGCCCTACGAGCAGTACTTC
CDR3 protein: CASSRGLAEPYEQYF

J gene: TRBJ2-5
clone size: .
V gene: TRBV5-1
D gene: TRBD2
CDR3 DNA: TGCGCCAGCAGCGCGACGTCAGCGGGAGGGGGAGAGACCCAGTACTTC
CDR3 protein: CASSATSAGGGETQYF

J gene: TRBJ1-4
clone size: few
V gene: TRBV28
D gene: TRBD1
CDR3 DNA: TGTGCCAGCAGTCTCGATGCCGGGACAGGATATGAAAAACTGTTTTTT
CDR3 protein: CASSLDAGTGYEKLFF

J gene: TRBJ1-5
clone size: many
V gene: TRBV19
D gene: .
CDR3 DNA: TGTGCCAGTAGTATAGGCAGGATCGATCAGCCCCAGCATTTT
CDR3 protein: CASSIGRIDQPQHF

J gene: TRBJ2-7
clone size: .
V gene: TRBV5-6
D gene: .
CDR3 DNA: TGTGCCAGCAGCACAACCTATCGGAGCTCCTACGAGCAGTACTTC
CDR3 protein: CASSTTYRSSYEQYF

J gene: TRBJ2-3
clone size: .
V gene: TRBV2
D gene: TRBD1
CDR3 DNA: TGTGCCAGCAGGTACAGGGGAGAGGTTGCAGATACGCAGTATTTT
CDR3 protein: CASRYRGEVADTQYF

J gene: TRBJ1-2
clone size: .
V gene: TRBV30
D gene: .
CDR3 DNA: TGTGCCTGGAGTGTACATTATGGCGGCTACTATGGCTACACCTTC
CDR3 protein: CAWSVHYGGYYGYTF

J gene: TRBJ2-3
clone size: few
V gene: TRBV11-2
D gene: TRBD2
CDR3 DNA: TGTGCCAGCAGCACGGGGACTAGCGGGAGTGCAGATACGCAGTATTTT
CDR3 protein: CASSTGTSGSADTQYF